This T cell receptor (beta chain) was recorded in a study of blood T cell repertoires in COVID-19. Background on the study: The origin of the acute and convalescent COVID-19 samples was the United States, Italy and Spain. PBMCs, B-cell-depleted T cells, or T cells provided the cDNA or gDNA that made up the material.

Trimming cost V 0 bases and J 3 bases, with 8 bases left between them. The CDR3 is 14 residues long. The germline V gene encodes CDR1 MNHEY and CDR2 SMNVEV (reference sequence). Original analysis: Amplification of reference gene primers was used by the study to estimate nucleated cell counts. Sequencing was performed with immunoSEQ multiplex PCR; in TCRdb, only in-frame clones are kept and a portion is missing. The D gene and trimming were derived from the DNA, and the V and J assignments and clone size from that table. The table includes 200,000 to 250,000 clones, around 84% detected once. The chain uses TRBV27 and TRBJ1-1; D uncertain. The TCR comes from a man aged 25-45 years with active or convalescent COVID-19. Sequencing was carried out using peripheral blood. The chain's CDR3 is CASSLSAQDTEAFF. The CDR3 DNA reads TGTGCCAGCAGTTTATCGGCTCAGGACACTGAAGCTTTCTTT.